This T cell receptor (beta chain) was recorded in a study of blood T cell repertoires in COVID-19. The CDR3 loop spans 14 amino acids. V lost 4 bases to trimming and J lost 8 bases; unmatched junction nucleotides: 7. Germline CDR1 reads SGHRS; CDR2 reads YFSETQ. Original analysis: Reference gene primer amplification gave estimated nucleated cell counts. Profiling relied on immunoSEQ multiplex PCR, and the TCRdb table lists in-frame clones only, not all of them. V and J calls and clone size are given by that table; D and trimming were obtained from the DNA. The sample consists of around 110,000 clones, approximately 84% of them appearing once.

This chain links TRBV5-1 with TRBJ2-1; 9 bases are a match to TRBD1. This TCR came from a man aged 40-50 years with acute or convalescent COVID-19. The sequenced sample consisted of peripheral blood. CDR3 protein: CASSPGQGNDEQFF. CDR3 in DNA: TGCGCCAGCAGCCCCGGACAGGGGAACGATGAGCAGTTCTTC.